The source of this TCR beta chain is a study of blood T cells in healthy people across ages. The CDR3 covers 15 residues. Germline-derived CDR1 and CDR2 are MNHEY and SVGAGI. V lost 5 bases, J lost 0 bases, and 6 bases stayed unmatched. It was with a sample-barcoded 5' primer and a J-beta primer mix that a second PCR of about 6 to 12 cycles was run. CDR3-containing paired-end reads numbering at least 2.5 million came from each sample. TCRdb used MiXCR to reprocess the 5' RACE reads, holding one entry per CDR3 protein. The top ten clones hold around 13% of a sample with about 810,000 distinct CDR3 sequences, roughly 34% of them seen once. Study-level results: Diversity of TCR beta correlated strongly with naive T cell percentage. Higher diversity, along with more naive CD4+ cells, distinguished long-lived donors from aged donors.

This clonotype has only a few counts. What it recognizes is unknown. This chain uses TRBV6-5 with TRBJ1-1; 7 positions agree with TRBD1. This sequence originates from a man between 18 and 35 years old in good health. Specimen: blood. As DNA, the CDR3 is TGTGCCAGCAGTCCCGGGACAGAGCTGAACACTGAAGCTTTCTTT. It codes for CASSPGTELNTEAFF.